This T cell receptor (beta chain) was found in a study of T-cell memory formation after mild COVID-19. It was 5'RACE with constant-segment primers that produced the TCR alpha and TCR beta cDNA libraries, which carried sample barcodes and UMIs. In TCRdb, the 5' RACE reads were re-called with MiXCR into one record per CDR3 protein. The top ten clones hold about 1.1% of a sample with 57,000 or so distinct CDR3 sequences, roughly 9.9% of them seen once. Whole-study findings and limits: Pre-infection memory harbored some responding clones, suggesting cross-reactive memory joined. Day 15 to 85 contractors were CD4/CD8 balanced; later expanders leaned CD4+.

This clonotype has just a few counts. The antigen is undetermined. This CDR3 has 14 residues. The ends were cut back, 1 base at V and 4 bases at J, with 8 bases in the middle. Germline-derived CDR1 and CDR2 are SGHVS and FQNEAQ. The gene calls are TRBV7-8 and TRBJ1-5, with D unresolved. Sequenced material: PBMCs or a T cell subset sorted from them (not recorded which). The origin of this receptor is a man between 18 and 29 years old who had mild COVID-19 (a few samples of this study predate the infection). Cell type and time point are not known. CDR3 nucleotides: TGTGCCAGCAGCTTAGAGACGGGAAATCAGCCCCAGCATTTT. It specifies CASSLETGNQPQHF.